Below are 2 T cell receptor beta chains sequenced from a single sample in a study of CD8 T cells in Susac syndrome. An amount of RNA that ranged from about 0.45 to 1 ug was reverse transcribed with random hexamers. Via MiXCR, TCRdb re-called the immunoSEQ multiplex PCR reads, giving one row per CDR3 protein. This repertoire shows approximately 110,000 distinct CDR3 sequences, 96% found once; its top ten account for 0.096%. Sequences were obtained from CD4+ T cells from PBMCs. These receptors came from a human donor in good health.

Points on this clonotype: The junction does not match germline at one end; this may be a read error. The rearrangement uses TRBV3-1 and TRBJ2-1; 7 nucleotides align to TRBD1. The germline V gene encodes CDR1 LGHDT and CDR2 YNNKEL (reference sequence). CDR3 length: 16 amino acids. This CDR3 reads CASSEEDRTTYNEQFF. In nucleotides, the CDR3 is TGTGCCAGCAGCGAAGAGGACAGGACCACCTACAATGAGCAGTTCTTC.

This chain links TRBV5-8 with TRBJ1-1; D is unclear. The CDR3 consists of 12 residues. The V end lost 7 bases, the J end lost 5 bases, and 12 bases lay between the germline ends. The V gene's germline CDR1 is SGHTS and CDR2 YDEGEE. CDR3 amino acids: CASHRWGTEAFF. DNA for the CDR3: TGTGCCAGCCATAGATGGGGAACTGAAGCTTTCTTT.